This T cell receptor beta chain was recorded in a study of T cell responses to AZD1222 COVID-19 vaccine. Germline CDR1 SGHRS, CDR2 YFSETQ. This CDR3 spans 14 amino acids. Trimming took 4 bases from V and 2 from J; bases not matched to a gene: 4. This table comes from immunoSEQ multiplex PCR, and its TCRdb copy is limited to in-frame clones, with some not included. The sample includes about 110,000 clones, about 90% of them seen just once. This clone showed up just once. Its antigen is still unknown. Study-level results: Unmutated variant regions reportedly attract nearly half of all spike-specific TCRs. After two AZD1222 doses, spike-specific TCR breadth and depth rose versus day 0. Spike was spanned by vaccine-associated CD4 TCRs, with dominance at 160-218 and 743-854.

This clonotype was sampled from an adult who received the AZD1222 COVID-19 vaccine. The material sequenced was peripheral blood, taken 28 days after the second AZD1222 dose. V and J are TRBV5-1 and TRBJ1-1; 8 bases are a match to TRBD1. For the CDR3, the DNA is TGCGCCAGCAGCCGGGACAGGCCAAACACTGAAGCTTTCTTT. Its protein product is CASSRDRPNTEAFF. Variable domain in full (rest from reference TRBV5-1 and TRBJ1-1): KAGVTQTPRYLIKTRGQQVTLSCSPISGHRSVSWYQQTPGQGLQFLFEYFSETQRNKGNFPGRFSGRQFSNSRSEMNVSTLELGDSALYLCASSRDRPNTEAFFGQGTRLTVV.